A selection of T cell receptor beta chains follows, all from one sample in a study of cytomegalovirus exposure and HLA in healthy donors. The assay was immunoSEQ multiplex PCR, and TCRdb's table has in-frame clones only and misses some. The sample has roughly 200,000 clones, roughly four fifths seen once. Sequenced: PBMCs. The receptors stem from a man aged 25 to 45 in good health and CMV-seronegative. Both conserved end residues are part of each CDR3. Fields, in order: J gene, V gene, D gene, clone size, CDR3 DNA, CDR3 protein. The D gene is left open where the match is weak. Some rows mark clone size as missing; the rest say once, few, many or name a class of expanded clone.

TRBJ2-7,TRBV10-1,.,.,TGCGCCAGCAGTGAGCCGCCCCCGGGGGAGCAGTACTTC,CASSEPPPGEQYF
TRBJ1-5,TRBV21-1,.,.,TGTGCCAGCAGCAAAGTTGGACAGGGTAGGGGCAATCAGCCCCAGCATTTT,CASSKVGQGRGNQPQHF
TRBJ2-1,TRBV27,TRBD2,.,TGTGCCAGCAGTTTCACTAGCGGGATGTATGAGCAGTTCTTC,CASSFTSGMYEQFF
TRBJ1-2,TRBV28,TRBD1,.,TGTGCCAGCAGGCTGGGACAGGGCTATGGCTACACCTTC,CASRLGQGYGYTF
TRBJ2-3,TRBV5-1,TRBD2,.,TGCGCCAGCAGCCCTAGTCCGACTAGCGGGAGGATCAACAAGCCAGATACGCAGTATTTT,CASSPSPTSGRINKPDTQYF
TRBJ1-2,TRBV28,TRBD1,.,TGTGCCAGCAGTTTAATGCAGGGGGCATACGGCTACACCTTC,CASSLMQGAYGYTF
TRBJ1-2,TRBV28,.,.,TGTGCCAGCAGTTCGATCCAGGGACTTGGCTACACCTTC,CASSSIQGLGYTF
TRBJ2-7,TRBV27,TRBD2,.,TGTGCCAGCAGTTCGCTAGCGGGATCATTTTACGAGCAGTACTTC,CASSSLAGSFYEQYF
TRBJ2-7,TRBV5-1,.,.,TGCGCCAGCAGCTTGGACAGGGCTAACGAGCAGTACTTC,CASSLDRANEQYF
TRBJ2-5,TRBV29-1,.,.,TGCAGCGCTACGACTCTAAAAGAGACCCAGTACTTC,CSATTLKETQYF
TRBJ2-7,TRBV10-2,TRBD2,few,TGCGCCAGCAGTGCAAGCGGGATCGGGGGTGAGGAGCAGTACTTC,CASSASGIGGEEQYF
TRBJ2-1,TRBV27,.,.,TGTGCCAGCAGTTCCCCTCCAGCGGAGTACTACAATGAGCAGTTCTTC,CASSSPPAEYYNEQFF
TRBJ1-2,TRBV6-5,.,few,TGTGCCAGCAGACCGGACAGCCACTATGGCTACACCTTC,CASRPDSHYGYTF
TRBJ1-5,TRBV30,.,few,TGTGCCTGGAGTGTACAGGGTAGGGGATATCAGCCCCAGCATTTT,CAWSVQGRGYQPQHF
TRBJ2-3,TRBV10-3,TRBD2,once,TGTGCCATCAGAATGACTAGCGGCCGGGACACAGATACGCAGTATTTT,CAIRMTSGRDTDTQYF
TRBJ2-7,TRBV6-5,.,.,TGTGCCAGCAACCACCCCGGTACCTACGAGCAGTACTTC,CASNHPGTYEQYF
TRBJ1-1,TRBV5-6,.,.,TGTGCCAGCAGCTTGGCTAGTTCCGGGGTGACTGAAGCTTTCTTT,CASSLASSGVTEAFF
TRBJ2-7,TRBV28,TRBD1,.,TGTGCCAGCAGTAAACCCTCGACAGGGATCTACGAGCAGTACTTC,CASSKPSTGIYEQYF
TRBJ2-5,TRBV27,TRBD2,.,TGTGCCAGCAGCGGGAGGGGTGGGGAGACCCAGTACTTC,CASSGRGGETQYF
TRBJ2-7,TRBV4-1,.,once,TGCGCCAGCAGCCAAGATTTGACTAGCTCCTACGAGCAGTACTTC,CASSQDLTSSYEQYF
TRBJ1-1,TRBV4-1,.,.,TGCGCCAGCAGCCCCAAGTGGGCGAACACTGAAGCTTTCTTT,CASSPKWANTEAFF
TRBJ2-1,TRBV5-1,.,.,TGCGCCAGCAGCTTGGGACGGGAGAGGAAGAAGTTCAATGAGCAGTTCTTC,CASSLGRERKKFNEQFF
TRBJ1-4,TRBV9,.,.,TGTGCCAGCAGCGAAGACGGAGCAACTAATGAAAAACTGTTTTTT,CASSEDGATNEKLFF
TRBJ1-2,TRBV7-3,.,.,TGTGCCAGCAGCTCGACAGCCAACTCTAACTATGGCTACACCTTC,CASSSTANSNYGYTF
TRBJ2-7,TRBV2,.,.,TGTGCCAGCAGTGAAGCGCTTCTAGACAGCCTATCCTACGAGCAGTACTTC,CASSEALLDSLSYEQYF
TRBJ2-2,TRBV5-4,TRBD2,.,TGTGCCAGCAGCTTCCGACTAGCCCAAGAAACAGCGGAGCTGTTTTTT,CASSFRLAQETAELFF
TRBJ1-1,TRBV6-5,TRBD1,.,TGTGCCAGCAGTTACTCCACAACAGGGGTTAGTGAAGCTTTCTTT,CASSYSTTGVSEAFF
TRBJ1-5,TRBV4-1,.,.,TGCGCCAGCAGCCAGCCGGAGTTTGGACAGCCCCAGCATTTT,CASSQPEFGQPQHF
TRBJ2-3,TRBV9,.,.,TGTGCCAGCAGCGTAGTTGCCGCTTCGGGAGATACGCAGTATTTT,CASSVVAASGDTQYF
TRBJ2-7,TRBV11-2,TRBD2,.,TGTGCCAGCAGCCCCCGGACTAGCGGCGATGAGCAGTACTTC,CASSPRTSGDEQYF
TRBJ1-4,TRBV5-5,.,.,TGTGCCAGCAGCTTTTGGGGCTCGGCCAGGGTTGGTGAAAAACTGTTTTTT,CASSFWGSARVGEKLFF
TRBJ2-6,TRBV15,TRBD1,.,TGTGCCACCAGCAGAGATCGTGTTCAGGGGGCATTGGGGGCCAACGTCCTGACTTTC,CATSRDRVQGALGANVLTF
TRBJ2-5,TRBV5-5,.,.,TGTGCCAGCAGCTTGGCAGGGGACCCCCCTTCAGAAGAGACCCAGTACTTC,CASSLAGDPPSEETQYF
TRBJ1-4,TRBV28,.,.,TGTGCCAGCAGTTCCCGCCTGGACAGAGACAAACTGTTTTTT,CASSSRLDRDKLFF
TRBJ1-1,TRBV19,.,.,TGTGCCAGTAGTCTGTTATCGAACACTGAAGCTTTCTTT,CASSLLSNTEAFF
TRBJ2-7,TRBV10-3,.,.,TGTGCCATCAGTGATGGTCTCAGGTCTTCTGCCTACGAGCAGTACTTC,CAISDGLRSSAYEQYF
TRBJ2-2,TRBV15,TRBD2,.,TGTGCCACCAGCAGGACTAGCGGGATTGGCGGGGAGCTGTTTTTT,CATSRTSGIGGELFF
TRBJ2-3,TRBV5-1,TRBD1,few,TGCGCCAGCAGCTTAAGGGACAGGGCAACAGATACGCAGTATTTT,CASSLRDRATDTQYF
TRBJ2-1,TRBV7-2,.,.,TGTGCCAGCAGCCTGAGGACTTTAAGCCTTCTGTATGAGCAGTTCTTC,CASSLRTLSLLYEQFF
TRBJ2-7,TRBV11-3,TRBD2,once,TGTGCCAGCAGCCTTACTAGCGGGGGCGAGCAGTACTTC,CASSLTSGGEQYF
TRBJ1-2,TRBV28,TRBD1,.,TGTGCCAGCAGTTCACCGCATAGACAGGGCGGTGGCTACACCTTC,CASSSPHRQGGGYTF
TRBJ2-3,TRBV5-1,.,.,TGCGCCAGCAGCTCCTCTCCGGGAGATACGCAGTATTTT,CASSSSPGDTQYF
TRBJ1-2,TRBV5-1,TRBD1,.,TGCGCCAGCAGCTCGTCAGGGGGGTACGACTATGGCTACACCTTC,CASSSSGGYDYGYTF
TRBJ1-2,TRBV7-3,.,.,TGTGCCAGCAGCTTGGGGGGGGCACTTGGCTACACCTTC,CASSLGGALGYTF
TRBJ2-3,TRBV6-1,.,.,TGTGCCACCGTACTTACCCCAAATACGCAGTATTTT,CATVLTPNTQYF
TRBJ1-1,TRBV19,TRBD1,.,TGTGCCAGTAACCCGGGACAGGGGAGACTGAACACTGAAGCTTTCTTT,CASNPGQGRLNTEAFF
TRBJ1-1,TRBV11-2,TRBD1,.,TGTGCCAGCAGCACCGACAGGGGCCGTTTGGCTTTCTTT,CASSTDRGRLAFF
TRBJ2-2,TRBV6-6,.,once,TGTGCCAGCAGTTACAGGGGTAGAATGGAGGGGCTGTTTTTT,CASSYRGRMEGLFF
TRBJ1-2,TRBV2,.,.,TGTGCCAGCAGTGATCGGGGGAAAGGGTATGGCTACACCTTC,CASSDRGKGYGYTF
TRBJ1-5,TRBV29-1,TRBD1,.,TGCAGCGTTCGCGGACAGGATAGCAATCAGCCCCAGCATTTT,CSVRGQDSNQPQHF
TRBJ2-1,TRBV6-1,TRBD2,.,TGTGCCAGCAGTGAAGTTGTAAAAACAGGGTCTAGCGGGGGCCTTAATGAGCAGTTCTTC,CASSEVVKTGSSGGLNEQFF
TRBJ2-3,TRBV27,TRBD2,.,TGTGCCAGCAGTTTCTTTCGTCTGACTAGCGGGCCAGATACGCAGTATTTT,CASSFFRLTSGPDTQYF
TRBJ2-2,TRBV11-2,TRBD1,.,TGTGCCAGCAGCTTAGATCACAGGGGGATTAGCGGAATACACACCGGGGAGCTGTTTTTT,CASSLDHRGISGIHTGELFF
TRBJ2-2,TRBV6-1,TRBD2,few,TGTGCCAGCAGGACGGGACTAGCGGTCACCGGGGAGCTGTTTTTT,CASRTGLAVTGELFF